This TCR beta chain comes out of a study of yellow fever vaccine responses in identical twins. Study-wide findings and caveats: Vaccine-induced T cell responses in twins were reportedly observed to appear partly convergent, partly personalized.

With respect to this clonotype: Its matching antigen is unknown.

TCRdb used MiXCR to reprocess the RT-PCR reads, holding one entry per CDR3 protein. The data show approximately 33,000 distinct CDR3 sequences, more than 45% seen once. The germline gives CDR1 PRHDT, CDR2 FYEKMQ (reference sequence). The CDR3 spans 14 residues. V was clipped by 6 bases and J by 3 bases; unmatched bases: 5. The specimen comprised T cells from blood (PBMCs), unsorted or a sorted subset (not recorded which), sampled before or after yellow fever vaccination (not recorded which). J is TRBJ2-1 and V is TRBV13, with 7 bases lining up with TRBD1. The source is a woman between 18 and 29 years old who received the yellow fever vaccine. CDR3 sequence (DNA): TGTGCCAGCAGACTGGGACAGAACTACAATGAGCAGTTCTTC. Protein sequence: CASRLGQNYNEQFF.